Listed below are T cell receptor beta chains from one sample, sequenced in a study of blood T cell repertoires in COVID-19. Using immunoSEQ multiplex PCR, the repertoire was profiled, and TCRdb retains in-frame clones only, with some absent. The sample contains under 300,000 clones, roughly 88% of which appear only once. The sample comprised peripheral blood. These receptors originate from a woman in her 70s with acute or convalescent COVID-19. CDR3s include the opening cysteine and the closing phenylalanine or tryptophan. A D gene is named only where the DNA matches it firmly. Size is omitted from some rows. Given values are once, few, many or a class for expanded clones.

CASRKTGGTDTQYF	TGTGCCAGCAGGAAAACGGGGGGGACAGATACGCAGTATTTT	TRBJ2-3	NA	TRBV6-5	TRBD2
CASSQEWRDNYGYTF	TGTGCCAGCAGCCAAGAATGGCGGGATAACTATGGCTACACCTTC	TRBJ1-2	few	TRBV4-2	NA
CASSQGGDVEAFF	TGTGCCAGCAGCCAAGGGGGGGACGTTGAAGCTTTCTTT	TRBJ1-1	once	TRBV4-2	NA
CASRFDRIGKLFF	TGCGCCAGCAGATTCGACAGGATCGGAAAACTGTTTTTT	TRBJ1-4	NA	TRBV5-1	NA
CASSGLTGNEQYF	TGTGCCAGCAGCGGCCTCACAGGGAACGAGCAGTACTTC	TRBJ2-7	NA	TRBV2	NA
CAISATGNTIYF	TGTGCCATCAGCGCTACAGGGAACACCATATATTTT	TRBJ1-3	NA	TRBV10-3	NA
CASTFRGEGPHRNGYTF	TGCGCCAGCACCTTCCGAGGGGAGGGTCCGCACCGGAATGGCTACACCTTC	TRBJ1-2	NA	TRBV23-1	NA
CASSRDWENQPQHF	TGTGCCAGCAGCCGGGACTGGGAAAATCAGCCCCAGCATTTT	TRBJ1-5	NA	TRBV11-2	NA
CASSVGAFSYNSPLHF	TGTGCCAGCAGCGTAGGCGCGTTCTCCTATAATTCACCCCTCCACTTT	TRBJ1-6	NA	TRBV9	NA
CASSFGGRQFF	TGTGCCAGCAGCTTCGGGGGGCGTCAGTTCTTC	TRBJ2-1	NA	TRBV5-4	NA
CASSLQPTNEKLFF	TGTGCCAGCAGCCTACAGCCAACTAATGAAAAACTGTTTTTT	TRBJ1-4	NA	TRBV9	NA
CASARGRNTEAFF	TGCGCCAGCGCCAGGGGCCGGAACACTGAAGCTTTCTTT	TRBJ1-1	NA	TRBV5-1	NA
CASSFRDRGTQYF	TGTGCCAGCAGTTTCCGGGACAGGGGGACCCAGTACTTC	TRBJ2-5	NA	TRBV6-5	TRBD1
CASSLGALQERGYGYTF	TGTGCCAGCAGCTTAGGTGCCCTCCAGGAGCGGGGGTATGGCTACACCTTC	TRBJ1-2	NA	TRBV13	NA
CASSEVSGAGGYTF	TGTGCCAGCAGTGAGGTCAGCGGGGCTGGAGGCTACACCTTC	TRBJ1-2	NA	TRBV6-1	NA
CSVEGPATNEKLFF	TGCAGCGTTGAGGGGCCAGCAACTAATGAAAAACTGTTTTTT	TRBJ1-4	few	TRBV29-1	NA
CASSSQGQGSTDTQYF	TGCGCCAGCAGCTCCCAGGGACAGGGGAGCACAGATACGCAGTATTTT	TRBJ2-3	NA	TRBV5-1	TRBD1
CASSSGTSETQYF	TGTGCCAGCTCCTCCGGGACATCAGAGACCCAGTACTTC	TRBJ2-5	NA	TRBV18	NA
CASSSPTGTGLDEAFF	TGTGCCAGCAGTTCTCCCACCGGGACAGGGTTGGATGAAGCTTTCTTT	TRBJ1-1	NA	TRBV6-5	TRBD1
CASSLRSTRRGETQYF	TGTGCCAGCAGTTTGAGATCCACCCGGCGGGGGGAGACCCAGTACTTC	TRBJ2-5	NA	TRBV27	TRBD2
CASSPRRGGADTQYF	TGTGCCAGCAGCCCGAGACGGGGGGGCGCAGATACGCAGTATTTT	TRBJ2-3	NA	TRBV7-9	TRBD2
CASSLVPGRGEQFF	TGCGCCAGCAGCTTGGTTCCAGGGAGGGGTGAGCAGTTCTTC	TRBJ2-1	NA	TRBV5-1	TRBD2
CASSDRTGSYEQYF	TGTGCCAGCAGTGATAGGACAGGGAGCTACGAGCAGTACTTC	TRBJ2-7	NA	TRBV2	TRBD1
CASSFGGATGELFF	TGTGCCAGCAGCTTCGGCGGGGCTACCGGGGAGCTGTTTTTT	TRBJ2-2	NA	TRBV7-9	NA
CASSRSDSPNYGYTF	TGTGCCAGCAGCCGATCGGACAGCCCAAACTATGGCTACACCTTC	TRBJ1-2	NA	TRBV6-6	NA
CASTSGGARGVETQYF	TGCGCCAGCACTAGCGGGGGGGCCAGGGGAGTCGAGACCCAGTACTTC	TRBJ2-5	NA	TRBV5-1	TRBD2
CASSRQSGQVYNEQFF	TGTGCCAGCAGCCGACAATCGGGACAGGTGTACAATGAGCAGTTCTTC	TRBJ2-1	NA	TRBV9	TRBD1
CASSPSSGQPQHF	TGTGCCAGCTCACCAAGTTCGGGGCAGCCCCAGCATTTT	TRBJ1-5	NA	TRBV18	NA
CASSPFDILQETQYF	TGTGCCAGCTCACCCTTTGACATCCTCCAAGAGACCCAGTACTTC	TRBJ2-5	NA	TRBV18	NA
CASGSRRPLGYEQYF	TGTGCCAGCGGGAGTAGAAGGCCCCTGGGGTACGAGCAGTACTTC	TRBJ2-7	NA	TRBV6-5	NA
CAWSVTGDNQPQHF	TGTGCCTGGAGTGTAACAGGGGATAATCAGCCCCAGCATTTT	TRBJ1-5	NA	TRBV30	TRBD1
CASRPPGLASYEQYF	TGTGCCAGCAGGCCTCCGGGACTAGCCTCCTACGAGCAGTACTTC	TRBJ2-7	NA	TRBV6-5	TRBD2
CASSLGQGTISAQHF	TGTGCCAGCAGCTTAGGACAGGGGACAATTTCTGCCCAGCATTTT	TRBJ1-5	NA	TRBV11-2	TRBD1
CASSLGGTGNTGELFF	TGTGCCAGCAGCTTAGGGGGGACAGGGAACACCGGGGAGCTGTTTTTT	TRBJ2-2	NA	TRBV13	TRBD1
CASRYGGGTETQYF	TGTGCCAGCAGATATGGCGGGGGAACGGAGACCCAGTACTTC	TRBJ2-5	NA	TRBV3-1/TRBV3-2	TRBD2
CTSSQEGAGTGELFF	TGCACCAGCAGCCAAGAGGGGGCGGGCACCGGGGAGCTGTTTTTT	TRBJ2-2	NA	TRBV1	NA
CASSLMTSGVNEQFF	TGTGCCAGCAGCTTAATGACTAGCGGGGTCAATGAGCAGTTCTTC	TRBJ2-1	few	TRBV7-8	TRBD2
CASSELTVFSGNTIYF	TGTGCCAGCAGCGAGTTGACAGTGTTCTCTGGAAACACCATATATTTT	TRBJ1-3	once	TRBV7-6	NA
CASSLTGGGAFF	TGTGCCAGCAGTCTTACAGGGGGCGGAGCTTTCTTT	TRBJ1-1	NA	TRBV12-3/TRBV12-4	TRBD1
CASSLEAGRAHINQPQHF	TGTGCCAGCAGCTTAGAGGCAGGGAGGGCGCATATTAATCAGCCCCAGCATTTT	TRBJ1-5	NA	TRBV7-8	NA
CASSRWPNEKLFF	TGCGCCAGCAGCCGATGGCCTAATGAAAAACTGTTTTTT	TRBJ1-4	NA	TRBV5-1	NA
CASSKTREIYNEQFF	TGTGCCAGCAGCAAAACCCGGGAGATCTACAATGAGCAGTTCTTC	TRBJ2-1	NA	TRBV7-2	NA
CASSLQRGGLDTQYF	TGTGCCAGCAGCTTACAGCGGGGGGGCCTAGATACGCAGTATTTT	TRBJ2-3	NA	TRBV7-6	TRBD2
CASSQGKGLAVNEQFF	TGCGCCAGCAGCCAAGGGAAGGGACTAGCTGTAAATGAGCAGTTCTTC	TRBJ2-1	NA	TRBV4-1	TRBD2
CSVELNRDGYTF	TGCAGCGTCGAGCTAAACAGGGACGGCTACACCTTC	TRBJ1-2	NA	TRBV29-1	NA
CASSPDRVGQPQHF	TGCGCCAGCAGCCCCGACAGGGTCGGTCAGCCCCAGCATTTT	TRBJ1-5	NA	TRBV5-1	TRBD1
CASSLRGTREAFF	TGTGCCAGCAGCTTAAGGGGAACCCGTGAAGCTTTCTTT	TRBJ1-1	NA	TRBV7-8	NA
CASSLEQRAYGYTF	TGTGCCAGCAGCTTAGAGCAGAGGGCCTATGGCTACACCTTC	TRBJ1-2	NA	TRBV7-8	NA
CATSAPRGRVASPQHF	TGTGCCACCAGTGCCCCCCGAGGCAGGGTCGCGTCGCCCCAGCATTTT	TRBJ1-5	NA	TRBV24-1	NA
CASSEMAGGYDEQFF	TGTGCCAGCAGTGAAATGGCAGGGGGGTACGATGAGCAGTTCTTC	TRBJ2-1	NA	TRBV6-1	NA
CASSRPTRGQYEKLFF	TGCGCCAGCAGCCGCCCCACCAGGGGGCAGTATGAAAAACTGTTTTTT	TRBJ1-4	NA	TRBV4-1	TRBD1
CASSHRGHREETQYF	TGTGCCAGCAGCCATAGAGGACACCGAGAAGAGACCCAGTACTTC	TRBJ2-5	NA	TRBV25-1	NA
CASSLYTGGTGELFF	TGCGCCAGCAGCTTGTATACAGGGGGAACCGGGGAGCTGTTTTTT	TRBJ2-2	NA	TRBV5-1	TRBD1
CASSITGFPTEAFF	TGTGCCAGTAGTATCACAGGGTTCCCCACTGAAGCTTTCTTT	TRBJ1-1	NA	TRBV19	NA
CSASTRLAGGMTGELFF	TGCAGTGCTAGTACAAGACTAGCGGGGGGGATGACCGGGGAGCTGTTTTTT	TRBJ2-2	NA	TRBV20-1	TRBD2
CAISVELTGGNGYTF	TGTGCCATCAGTGTGGAATTAACAGGGGGAAATGGCTACACCTTC	TRBJ1-2	once	TRBV10-3	TRBD1
CAWSDPLSLPNRALNTEAFF	TGTGCCTGGAGTGACCCCCTGAGCCTCCCAAACAGGGCCCTGAACACTGAAGCTTTCTTT	TRBJ1-1	NA	TRBV30	NA